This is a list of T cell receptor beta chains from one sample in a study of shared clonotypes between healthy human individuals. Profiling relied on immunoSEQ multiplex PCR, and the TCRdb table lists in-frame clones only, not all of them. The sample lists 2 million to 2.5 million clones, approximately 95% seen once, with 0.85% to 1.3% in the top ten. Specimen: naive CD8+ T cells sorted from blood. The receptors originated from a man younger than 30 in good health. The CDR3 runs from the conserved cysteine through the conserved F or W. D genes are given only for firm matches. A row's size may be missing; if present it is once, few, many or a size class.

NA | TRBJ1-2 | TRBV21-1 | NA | TGTGCCAGCAGCAACAGGGGGACAATTAACTATGGCTACACCTTC | CASSNRGTINYGYTF
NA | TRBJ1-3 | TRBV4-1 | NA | TGCGCCAGCAGCCAAGATGCCAGGGTTGGAAACACCATATATTTT | CASSQDARVGNTIYF
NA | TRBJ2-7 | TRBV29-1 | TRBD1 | TGCAGCGTTGACTCGGGACAGGGGGCTATCTACGAGCAGTACTTC | CSVDSGQGAIYEQYF
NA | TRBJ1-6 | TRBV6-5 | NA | TGTGCCAGCAGCAACCCAGGGGTTTACAATTCACCCCTCCACTTT | CASSNPGVYNSPLHF
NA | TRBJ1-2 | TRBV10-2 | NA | TGCGCCAGCAGTGAGTCGGCAGTAGGATTCTATGGCTACACCTTC | CASSESAVGFYGYTF
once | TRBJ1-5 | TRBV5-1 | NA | TGCGCCAGCAGCTTGGGGGGGATTGACAATCAGCCCCAGCATTTT | CASSLGGIDNQPQHF
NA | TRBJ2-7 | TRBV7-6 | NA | TGTGCCAGCAGCTTAGAGAGTGCCAGATACTACGAGCAGTACTTC | CASSLESARYYEQYF
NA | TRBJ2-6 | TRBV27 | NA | TGTGCCAGCGGACCAGGGGCTGGGGCCAACGTCCTGACTTTC | CASGPGAGANVLTF
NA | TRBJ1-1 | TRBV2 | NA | TGTGCCAGCACCCTGGACTTCTCGACGGAGGACACTGAAGCTTTCTTT | CASTLDFSTEDTEAFF
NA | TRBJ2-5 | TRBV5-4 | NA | TGTGCCAGCAGCCGGTCCGGCCAAGAGACCCAGTACTTC | CASSRSGQETQYF
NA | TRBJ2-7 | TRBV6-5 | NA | TGTGCCAGCAGTATCACCGGGACCTACGAGCAGTACTTC | CASSITGTYEQYF
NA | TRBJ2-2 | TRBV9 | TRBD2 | TGTGCCAGCAGCCCCGGGGGGCTAGCGGGCCCAACCTGGCGGACCGGGGAGCTGTTTTTT | CASSPGGLAGPTWRTGELFF
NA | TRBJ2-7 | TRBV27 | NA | TGTGCCAGCAGCCAGAACAGGGACTTCCTCTACGAGCAGTACTTC | CASSQNRDFLYEQYF
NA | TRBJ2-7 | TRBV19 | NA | TGTGCCAGTAGTATTCCAGGGTACGAGCAGTACTTC | CASSIPGYEQYF
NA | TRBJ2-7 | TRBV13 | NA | TGTGCCAGCAGCTTCCATACTGGCTCCTACGAGCAGTACTTC | CASSFHTGSYEQYF
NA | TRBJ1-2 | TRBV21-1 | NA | TGTGCCAGCAGCAAAGAAGGGACCTGGGGGGGATATGGCTACACCTTC | CASSKEGTWGGYGYTF
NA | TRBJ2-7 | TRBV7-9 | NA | TGTGCCAGCAGCTTAGCCTTGGGGAACGTCGAGCAGTACTTC | CASSLALGNVEQYF
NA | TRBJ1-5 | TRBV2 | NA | TGTGCCAGCTCAGGAATCATGAGCAATCAGCCCCAGCATTTT | CASSGIMSNQPQHF
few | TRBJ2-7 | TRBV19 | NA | TGTGCCAGTAGTATAGCGGGGGAATCCTACGAGCAGTACTTC | CASSIAGESYEQYF
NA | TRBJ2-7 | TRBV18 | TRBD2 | TGTGCCAGCTCACCATCGGGAGGTAGGGCCTACGAGCAGTACTTC | CASSPSGGRAYEQYF
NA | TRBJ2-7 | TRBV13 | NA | TGTGCCAGCAGCAACGAACAGGTCGAGCAGTACTTC | CASSNEQVEQYF
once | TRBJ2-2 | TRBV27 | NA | TGTGCCAGCAGAATATTCACCGGGGAGCTGTTTTTT | CASRIFTGELFF
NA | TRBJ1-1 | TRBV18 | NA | TGTGCCAGCTCACGTTGGGGGCCCGAGAACACTGAAGCTTTCTTT | CASSRWGPENTEAFF
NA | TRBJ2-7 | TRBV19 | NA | TGTGCCAGTAGTATCACGGGAGTCCCCGAGCAGTACTTC | CASSITGVPEQYF
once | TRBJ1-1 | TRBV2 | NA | TGTGCCAGCAGTGATGACCCCCTGGAGGCCAAGGACACTGAAGCTTTCTTT | CASSDDPLEAKDTEAFF
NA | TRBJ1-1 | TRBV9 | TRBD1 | TGTGCCAGCAGCGTAGGCCAGGGGGCAATGGGAACTGAAGCTTTCTTT | CASSVGQGAMGTEAFF
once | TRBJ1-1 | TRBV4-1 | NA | TGCGCCAGCAGCCAAGACTGGGGGAACACTGAAGCTTTCTTT | CASSQDWGNTEAFF
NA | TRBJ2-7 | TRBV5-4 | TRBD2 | TGTGCCAGCAGCTTGGCCGGGGGGGGTCTTACCTCCTACGAGCAGTACTTC | CASSLAGGGLTSYEQYF
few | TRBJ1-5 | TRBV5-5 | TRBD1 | TGTGCCAGCAGCCATAGGGACAGGGGGGTTGCTCAGCCCCAGCATTTT | CASSHRDRGVAQPQHF
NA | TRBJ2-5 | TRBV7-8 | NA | TGTGCCAGCAGCTTAGTTCAGTACCAAGAGACCCAGTACTTC | CASSLVQYQETQYF
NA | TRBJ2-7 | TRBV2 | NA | TGTGCCAGCAGCGTTCACCCGCGCTACGAGCAGTACTTC | CASSVHPRYEQYF
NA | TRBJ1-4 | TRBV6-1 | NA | TGTGCCAGCAGTGACAAGACCTGGACGCAACTTAATGAAAAACTGTTTTTT | CASSDKTWTQLNEKLFF
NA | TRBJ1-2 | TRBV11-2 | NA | TGTGCCAGCAGCCAGGCTGGGGACGGCGGCTACACCTTC | CASSQAGDGGYTF
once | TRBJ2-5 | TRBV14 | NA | TGTGCCAGCAGCCAAGACAGGCGAGCGGAGACCCAGTACTTC | CASSQDRRAETQYF
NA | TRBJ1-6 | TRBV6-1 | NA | TGTGCCAGCAAGGATGGCTTTAATTCACCCCTCCACTTT | CASKDGFNSPLHF
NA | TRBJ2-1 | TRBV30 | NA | TGTGCCTGGAGCCAGGGGAATGAGCAGTTCTTC | CAWSQGNEQFF
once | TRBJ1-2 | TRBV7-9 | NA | TGTGCCAGCAGCTTAGGTACTGGCTACACCTTC | CASSLGTGYTF
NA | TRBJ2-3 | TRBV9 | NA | TGTGCCAGCAGCGCGGTGAACACAGATACGCAGTATTTT | CASSAVNTDTQYF
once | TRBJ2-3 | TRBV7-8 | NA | TGTGCCAGCAGCTTAGTGGGGACAGATACGCAGTATTTT | CASSLVGTDTQYF